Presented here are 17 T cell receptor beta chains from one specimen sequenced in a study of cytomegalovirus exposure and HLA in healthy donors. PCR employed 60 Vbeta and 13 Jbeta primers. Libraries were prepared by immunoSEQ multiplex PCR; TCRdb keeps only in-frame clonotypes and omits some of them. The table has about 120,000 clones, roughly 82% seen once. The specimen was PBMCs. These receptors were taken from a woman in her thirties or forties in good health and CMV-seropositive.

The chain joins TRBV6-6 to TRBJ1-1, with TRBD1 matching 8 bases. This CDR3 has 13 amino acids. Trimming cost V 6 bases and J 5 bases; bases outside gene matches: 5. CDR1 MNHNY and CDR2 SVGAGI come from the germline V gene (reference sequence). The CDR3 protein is CASRVTGETEAFF. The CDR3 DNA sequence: TGTGCCAGCAGGGTGACAGGGGAAACTGAAGCTTTCTTT.

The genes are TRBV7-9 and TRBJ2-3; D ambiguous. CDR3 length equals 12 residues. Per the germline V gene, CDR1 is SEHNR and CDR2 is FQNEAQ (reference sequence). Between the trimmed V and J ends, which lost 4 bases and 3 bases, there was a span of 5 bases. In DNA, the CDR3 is TGTGCCAGCAGCTCCCAAACAGATACGCAGTATTTT. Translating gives CASSSQTDTQYF.

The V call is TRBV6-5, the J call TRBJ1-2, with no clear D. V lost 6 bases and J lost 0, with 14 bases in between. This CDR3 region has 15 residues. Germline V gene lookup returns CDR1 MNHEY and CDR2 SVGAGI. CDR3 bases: TGTGCCAGCAGGAGCAGAGTGGGAGCTAACTATGGCTACACCTTC. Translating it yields CASRSRVGANYGYTF.

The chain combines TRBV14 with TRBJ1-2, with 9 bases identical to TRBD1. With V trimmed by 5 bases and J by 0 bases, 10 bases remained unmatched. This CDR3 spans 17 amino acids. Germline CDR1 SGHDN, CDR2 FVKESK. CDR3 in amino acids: CASSTLDRGPSNYGYTF. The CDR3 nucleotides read TGTGCCAGCAGCACCTTGGACAGGGGTCCCTCTAACTATGGCTACACCTTC. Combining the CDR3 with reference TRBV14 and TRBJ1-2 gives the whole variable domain EAGVTQFPSHSVIEKGQTVTLRCDPISGHDNLYWYRRVMGKEIKFLLHFVKESKQDESGMPNNRFLAERTGGTYSTLKVQPAELEDSGVYFCASSTLDRGPSNYGYTFGSGTRLTVV.

The CDR3 loop is CASSQDGGVGDYEQYF. CDR3 DNA: TGCGCCAGCAGCCAAGATGGCGGGGTAGGGGACTACGAGCAGTACTTC. The gene calls are TRBV4-3 and TRBJ2-5, with D perhaps TRBD2 (6 bases). Matching the DNA end better, TRBJ2-7 makes the J call doubtful. The CDR3 sequence is 16 residues long. Germline CDR1 reads LGHNA; CDR2 reads YSLEER.

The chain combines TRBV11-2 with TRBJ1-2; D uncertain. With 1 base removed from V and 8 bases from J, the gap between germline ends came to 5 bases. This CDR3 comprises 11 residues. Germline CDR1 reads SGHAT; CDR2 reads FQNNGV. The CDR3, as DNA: TGTGCCAGCAGCTTAGGGCCGGGCTACACCTTC. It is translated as CASSLGPGYTF.

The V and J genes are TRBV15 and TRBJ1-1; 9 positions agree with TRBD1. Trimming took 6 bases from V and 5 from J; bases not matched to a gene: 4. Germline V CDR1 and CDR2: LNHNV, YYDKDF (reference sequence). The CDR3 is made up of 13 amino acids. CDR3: CATSDRGGTEAFF. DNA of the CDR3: TGTGCCACCAGTGACAGGGGGGGTACTGAAGCTTTCTTT.

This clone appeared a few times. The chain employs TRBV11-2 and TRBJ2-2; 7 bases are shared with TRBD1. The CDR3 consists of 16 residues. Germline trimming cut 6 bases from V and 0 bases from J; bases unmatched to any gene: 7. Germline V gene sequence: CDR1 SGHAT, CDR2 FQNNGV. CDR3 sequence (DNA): TGTGCCAGCAGACCCCGGGACAGAACGAACACCGGGGAGCTGTTTTTT. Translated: CASRPRDRTNTGELFF.

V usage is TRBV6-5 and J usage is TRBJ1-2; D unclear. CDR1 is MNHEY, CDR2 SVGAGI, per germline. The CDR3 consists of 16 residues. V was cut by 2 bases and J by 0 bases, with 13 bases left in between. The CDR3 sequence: CASSYPIGEANYGYTF. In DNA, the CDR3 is TGTGCCAGCAGTTACCCGATCGGGGAGGCTAACTATGGCTACACCTTC.

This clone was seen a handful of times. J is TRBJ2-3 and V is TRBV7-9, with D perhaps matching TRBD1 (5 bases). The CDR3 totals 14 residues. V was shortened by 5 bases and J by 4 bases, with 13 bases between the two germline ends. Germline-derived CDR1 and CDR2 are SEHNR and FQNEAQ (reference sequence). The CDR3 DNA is TGTGCCAGCAGCAGCAGGGATACCGCAGATACGCAGTATTTT. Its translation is CASSSRDTADTQYF.

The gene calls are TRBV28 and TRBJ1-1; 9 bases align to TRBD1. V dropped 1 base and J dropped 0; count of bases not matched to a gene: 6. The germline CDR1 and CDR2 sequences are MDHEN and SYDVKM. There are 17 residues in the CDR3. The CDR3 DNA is TGTGCCAGCAGTTTATCCCCCGACAGGGGGTTGAACACTGAAGCTTTCTTT. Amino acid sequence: CASSLSPDRGLNTEAFF.

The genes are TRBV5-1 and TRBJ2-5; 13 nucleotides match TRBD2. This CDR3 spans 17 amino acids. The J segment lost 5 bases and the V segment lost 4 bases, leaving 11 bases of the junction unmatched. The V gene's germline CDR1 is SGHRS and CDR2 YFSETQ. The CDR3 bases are TGCGCCAGCAGCCCTACTAGCGGGAGGGAAGTTGGGGAGACCCAGTACTTC. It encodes CASSPTSGREVGETQYF.

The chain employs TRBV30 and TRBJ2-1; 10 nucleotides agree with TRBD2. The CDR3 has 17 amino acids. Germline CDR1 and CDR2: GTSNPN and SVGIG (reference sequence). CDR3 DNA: TGTGCGAGCGGTTTGGGACGAGGTACTAGCGGGATAGGGGAGCAGTTCTTC. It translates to CASGLGRGTSGIGEQFF.

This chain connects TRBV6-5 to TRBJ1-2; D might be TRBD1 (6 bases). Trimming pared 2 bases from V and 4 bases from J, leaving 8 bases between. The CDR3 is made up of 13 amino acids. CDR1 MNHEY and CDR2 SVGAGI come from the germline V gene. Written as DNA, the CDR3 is TGTGCCAGCAGTTACGGACAGCCCTATGGCTACACCTTC. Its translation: CASSYGQPYGYTF.

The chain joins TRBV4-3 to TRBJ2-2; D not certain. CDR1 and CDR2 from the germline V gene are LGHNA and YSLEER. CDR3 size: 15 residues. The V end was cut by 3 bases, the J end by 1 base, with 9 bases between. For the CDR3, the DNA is TGCGCCAGCAGCCATGGGCAAATGAACACCGGGGAGCTGTTTTTT. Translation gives CASSHGQMNTGELFF.

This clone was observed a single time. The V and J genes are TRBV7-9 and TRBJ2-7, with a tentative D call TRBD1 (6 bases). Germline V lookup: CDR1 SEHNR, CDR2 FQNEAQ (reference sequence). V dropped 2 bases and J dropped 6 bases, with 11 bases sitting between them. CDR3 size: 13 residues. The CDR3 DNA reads TGTGCCAGCAGCTTATCCGGGACACCCGAGCAGTACTTC. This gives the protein CASSLSGTPEQYF.

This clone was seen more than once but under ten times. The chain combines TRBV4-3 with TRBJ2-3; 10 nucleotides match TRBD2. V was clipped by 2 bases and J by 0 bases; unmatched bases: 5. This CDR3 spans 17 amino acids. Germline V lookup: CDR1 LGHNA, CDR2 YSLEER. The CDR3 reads CASSQLAGDPSTDTQYF. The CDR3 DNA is TGCGCCAGCAGCCAACTAGCGGGGGACCCTAGCACAGATACGCAGTATTTT.